The rows below give T cell receptor beta chains drawn from one sample of a study of human T cells and chemical hapten exposure. TCRdb re-called the RACE reads with MiXCR, one entry per CDR3 protein. The data contain more than 250,000 distinct CDR3 sequences, roughly 8.9% of them singletons. Sequenced material: whole blood, taken in connection with sensitization to the hapten diphenylcyclopropenone (DPC). The source of these receptors is a woman in her 40s with alopecia areata. Some clones in this sample may be carry-over from other donors' samples. Both conserved end residues are part of each CDR3. A D gene is named only where the DNA matches it firmly. Expanded clones are given a class, and other clones once, few, many or no size at all.

v_call	d_call	j_call	clone_size	cdr3_nt	cdr3_aa
TRBV27	NA	TRBJ1-4	few	TGTGCCAGCAGTTTAGGGGCAGACCCTAGGGAACTGTTTTTT	CASSLGADPRELFF
TRBV7-9	NA	TRBJ1-1	NA	TGTGCCAGCAGCCTCCAGGGAGATGCTACTGAAGCTTTCTTT	CASSLQGDATEAFF
TRBV12-3/TRBV12-4	NA	TRBJ1-2	NA	TGTGCCAGCACTAGGCAGGCTAGCTATGGCTACACCTTC	CASTRQASYGYTF
TRBV29-1	TRBD1	TRBJ2-2	NA	TGCAGCGTTGGACAGGGTGGGGACACCGGGGAGCTGTTTTTT	CSVGQGGDTGELFF
TRBV19	TRBD1	TRBJ1-5	few	TGTGCCAGTAGTCCCCTGGACAGGGGGAGCAATCAGCCCCAGCATTTT	CASSPLDRGSNQPQHF
TRBV5-6	NA	TRBJ2-2	NA	TGTGCCAGCAGCTTTTCTTTTGGCCACACCGGGGAGCTGTTTTTT	CASSFSFGHTGELFF
TRBV6-5	TRBD1	TRBJ1-1	many	TGTGCCAGCAGTTACTCGACAGGGGGGACTGAAGCTTTCTTT	CASSYSTGGTEAFF
TRBV7-9	NA	TRBJ2-3	few	TGTGCCAGCAGCCTGTGGATTAGCGGAGCAGATACGCAGTATTTT	CASSLWISGADTQYF
TRBV7-2	TRBD2	TRBJ2-3	few	TGTGCCAGCAGCTCGGGACTAGCGGGGGGGACTAGCACAGATACGCAGTATTTT	CASSSGLAGGTSTDTQYF
TRBV5-1	NA	TRBJ2-5	NA	TGCGCCAGCAGCTTGGCCACTTACCCAGGCCAAGAGACCCAGTACTTC	CASSLATYPGQETQYF
TRBV6-6	NA	TRBJ1-1	few	NA	CASSSSHGQRAEAFF
TRBV5-1	NA	TRBJ2-5	many	TGCGCCAGCAGGATGGCCAGTACCCGACAAGAGACCCAGTACTTC	CASRMASTRQETQYF
TRBV6-6	NA	TRBJ2-3	few	TGTGCCAGCAGGCCGGGGACCCCCGGGGCAGATACGCAGTATTTT	CASRPGTPGADTQYF
TRBV7-9	NA	TRBJ1-2	NA	TGTGCCAGCAGCATCCCTGACAGGTCGGGAGGCGGCTACACCTTC	CASSIPDRSGGGYTF
TRBV19	NA	TRBJ2-2	few	TGTGCCGCAAGACGAATATCGAACACCGGGGAGCTGTTTTTT	CAARRISNTGELFF
TRBV6-5	NA	TRBJ1-1	many	TGTGCCAGCAGTACCCCTACTGAAGCTTTCTTT	CASSTPTEAFF
TRBV6-5	TRBD2	TRBJ2-2	few	TGTGCCAGCACCAGGACACGGAGCGGGAGGTCCGGGGAGCTGTTTTTT	CASTRTRSGRSGELFF
TRBV28	NA	TRBJ2-2	NA	TGTGCCAGCAGTTTATGGCCTAGAGGGACCGGGGAGCTGTTTTTT	CASSLWPRGTGELFF
TRBV4-1	NA	TRBJ2-1	NA	TGCGCCAGCAGCCAACCCGGACAGAGCTCCTACAATGAGCAGTTCTTC	CASSQPGQSSYNEQFF
TRBV5-1	NA	TRBJ2-2	few	TGCGCCAGCAGCCCCGCTGACGCGGGCTATGGGGAGCTGTTTTTT	CASSPADAGYGELFF
TRBV18	TRBD1	TRBJ2-6	NA	TGTGCCAGCTCACTAGGGACAGCCTCTGGGGCCAACGTCCTGACTTTC	CASSLGTASGANVLTF